This T cell receptor (beta chain) was sequenced for a study of monozygotic twins with inflammatory bowel disease. The length of the CDR3 is 15 residues. CDR1 is MNHNS, CDR2 SASEGT, per germline. Each CDR3 protein gets one entry in TCRdb, which reprocessed the 5' RACE reads and gives no DNA. The listing contains over 350,000 distinct CDR3 sequences. Sequencing input: blood. The source of this sequence is a human donor with ulcerative colitis or Crohn's disease, or a healthy co-twin of an affected twin (not recorded which). The chain combines TRBV6-1 with TRBJ2-7; TCRdb lists TRBD1, though no DNA is available to test this call. CDR3 sequence: CASSQQGVHPYEQYF.